The clone carrying this T cell receptor (beta chain) was recorded at least ten times. Its specificity is unknown. Amplified material comprised TCR beta CDR3 regions derived from RNA transcripts. First-round RT-PCR employed HTBI primers, with a second-round multiplex PCR after it. TCRdb re-called the multiplex PCR reads with MiXCR, one entry per CDR3 protein. This table holds hundreds of thousands of distinct CDR3 sequences, more than 20% found once. This specimen belongs to a study of Graves' ophthalmopathy and Graves' hyperthyroidism. Study results and caveats: With almost 90% sensitivity and around 81% specificity, a 13-signature model separated ophthalmopathy from stable hyperthyroidism.

Germline V gives CDR1 DFQATT, CDR2 SNEGSKA (reference sequence). CDR3 length equals 16 residues. Trimming cost V 1 base and J 0 bases, with 16 bases left between them. The chain is built from TRBV20-1 and TRBJ2-7; a weak D match, TRBD2 (6 bases). The receptor comes from a woman in her late teens or twenties with stable Graves' hyperthyroidism. Sequencing was done on a sample of peripheral blood. DNA of the CDR3: TGCAGTGCTAGAGCGGGACTCCAGGAGTCCTCCTACGAGCAGTACTTC. Translated: CSARAGLQESSYEQYF.